The entry below describes one T cell receptor (beta chain). The sample holds one count of this clone. Its antigen is unknown. The input lacks base qualities; no much larger clone sits a single base away. V loses 6 bases of germline sequence and J loses 0 bases, and the interval between the two ends is 6 bases. Inclusive of the bounding cysteine and phenylalanine, the CDR3 is 14 residues long. Only the CDR3 DNA stays, 42 bases, in frame from base 1. Per the germline V gene, MNHEY is the CDR1 and SVGAGI is the CDR2. TCRbeta CDR3 regions were amplified from genomic DNA by means of the immunoSEQ Assay, a bias-controlled multiplex PCR. The authors' pipeline ran thus. The number of nucleated cells in each sample was estimated from the amplification of reference gene primers within the assay. To quantify the absolute abundance of each unique TCRbeta CDR3 rearrangement, sequence reads were collapsed and filtered. For each sample, productive Simpson clonality was calculated by taking the square root of Simpson's diversity index across productive rearrangements. Held by TCRdb, this immuneACCESS table contains in-frame sequences only and omits some clones. Under half of the omission traces to an unresolved V gene where checked; the cause of the rest is unknown. V and J calls and clone size are as listed in that table; D and trimming were resolved from the DNA. This sample lists 200,000 or so clones; approximately 81% were detected once. 8% to 11% of the sample rests with the top ten.

This entry is derived from a study of blood T cell repertoires in COVID-19 (dated by TCRdb to about 2020). Background on the whole study: The collaborator samples originated in the United States, Italy and Spain and spanned the acute and convalescent phases of COVID-19. The prospective study material was composed of cDNA or gDNA derived from T cells, B-cell-depleted T cells, or PBMCs. Subjects who had been exposed to COVID-19, were actively infected with it, or had recovered from it provided the deeply sampled blood TCRbeta repertoires that made up the dataset. The repertoires were released in a freely available public database intended as a resource for research on the immune response to SARS-CoV-2. The samples were drawn from two sources: the first 160 participants of the ongoing ImmuneRACE study, and fewer than 1,500 subjects contributed by 6 global collaborators. Nearly every sample came with metadata listing a de-identified subject ID, COVID-19 status, age in years and sex. Where HLA class I and class II types were available, the types were taken from metadata supplied by the sample provider, not from assay-based typing. Beyond this particular receptor, the publication reports: The quantity of clinical and demographic metadata differed by source and by participant and was supplied without curation.

One collaborating source in Seattle enrolled patients while the patients were actively infected and followed the patients over time throughout the course of disease. Whole blood was collected in K2EDTA tubes by collaborating institutions according to the institutions' own protocols. Collaborator samples were shipped for TCRbeta analysis as frozen whole blood, isolated PBMCs, or DNA extracted from either sample type. The sequence derives from a woman aged 80 or older with COVID-19, enrolled during active disease. This sequence uses TRBV6-5 and TRBJ1-6, with no confident D gene call. The material sequenced was peripheral blood. Read as DNA, the sequence is TGTGCCAGCAGGGAGAGCTCCTATAATTCACCCCTCCACTTT. Its coded protein is CASRESSYNSPLHF.